The 13 T cell receptor beta chains presented below share a single source sample, sequenced in a study of identical twins. Using its own MiXCR run on the 5' RACE reads, TCRdb lists one record per CDR3 protein. The sample has about 900,000 distinct CDR3 sequences, approximately 13% seen once; the top ten hold around 1.6%. These data are also associated with another study on yellow fever vaccine responses in identical twins.

The sequenced material came from PBMCs. The receptors were gathered from a woman aged 18 to 35 in good health.

This clonotype was seen ten or more times. This chain joins TRBV6-1 and TRBJ1-1; the match to TRBD1 covers 7 bases. The germline gives CDR1 MNHNS, CDR2 SASEGT. The CDR3 spans 13 residues. V shed 5 bases and J 8 bases; nucleotides not matched to a gene: 8. CDR3 in amino acids: CASSRTGSQEAFF. CDR3 DNA: TGTGCCAGCAGTCGGACAGGCAGCCAAGAAGCTTTCTTT.

This clonotype has more than one count but fewer than ten. The V gene is TRBV12-3 or TRBV12-4, the J gene TRBJ2-7, with D maybe TRBD1 (5 bases). Between the trimmed V and J ends, which lost 5 bases and 0 bases, there was a span of 14 bases. This CDR3 comprises 15 residues. The DNA of the CDR3 is TGTGCCAGCAGTGCAGGGCTACCGATCTCCTACGAGCAGTACTTC. It specifies CASSAGLPISYEQYF.

The chain is built from TRBV10-2 and TRBJ2-1, with D uncertain. V was pared by 4 bases and J by 12 bases, with 10 bases between. The CDR3 totals 11 residues. CDR1 WSHSY and CDR2 SAAADI come from the germline V gene. The CDR3 DNA follows: TGCGCCAGCAGTGTGGCCCAATGGCAGTTCTTC. It translates to CASSVAQWQFF.

The chain combines TRBV10-3 with TRBJ2-7, with D possibly being TRBD2 (6 bases). The germline V and J ends were trimmed by 10 bases and 5 bases, with 12 bases remaining between them. Per germline, CDR1 ENHRY and CDR2 SYGVKD. There are 11 residues in the CDR3. The chain's CDR3 is CATAREDEQYF. Written as DNA, the CDR3 is TGTGCCACCGCCAGGGAGGACGAGCAGTACTTC.

This clonotype was observed many times. CDR3 sequence reads: CASSLPGGDTEAFF. The CDR3 region has the DNA TGTGCCAGCAGCTTACCAGGGGGCGACACTGAAGCTTTCTTT. V gene TRBV7-8 combines with J gene TRBJ1-1; TRBD1 agrees at 8 bases. Unmatched junction bases numbered 2, after V lost 2 bases and J lost 3 bases. This CDR3 is 14 amino acids long. Germline CDR1 is SGHVS and CDR2 is FQNEAQ.

This rearrangement joins TRBV5-6 to TRBJ2-4, with 7 bases identical to TRBD1. V lost 6 bases, J lost 6 bases, and 15 bases stayed unmatched. Germline V gene sequence: CDR1 SGHDT, CDR2 YYEEEE. CDR3 length equals 16 residues. In DNA form, the CDR3 reads TGTGCCAGCACCAACGACAAAGGGGGCGGGTTAAACATTCAGTACTTC. It yields the protein CASTNDKGGGLNIQYF.

The sample holds a few counts of this clonotype. The genes are TRBV6-5 and TRBJ2-1; 8 bases align to TRBD1. CDR3 length: 16 amino acids. CDR1 and CDR2 (germline): MNHEY, SVGAGI. V dropped 2 bases and J dropped 4; count of bases not matched to a gene: 7. CDR3 sequence (DNA): TGTGCCAGCAGTTACCCCGACAGGGGTGCATACAATGAGCAGTTCTTC. The encoded protein is CASSYPDRGAYNEQFF.

This clonotype has only a few counts. The CDR3 DNA is TGCGCCAGCGGACAGTTCCCCGACTACAATGAGCAGTTCTTC. Translation: CASGQFPDYNEQFF. The chain links TRBV4-1 to TRBJ2-1; the D gene is possibly TRBD1 (6 bases). Germline CDR1 and CDR2: MGHRA and YSYEKL. The V gene lost 8 bases and the J gene lost 3 bases, with 14 bases spanning the gap. The CDR3 spans 14 residues.

This clonotype turned up a few times. CDR3 residues: CASSQDLQVIAFF. For the CDR3, the DNA is TGTGCCAGCAGCCAAGATTTGCAGGTTATAGCTTTCTTT. The chain is built from TRBV3-1 and TRBJ1-1; unclear D gene. The V end lost 0 bases, the J end lost 10 bases, and 12 bases lay between the germline ends. The CDR3 extends over 13 amino acids. Per the germline V gene, CDR1 is LGHDT and CDR2 is YNNKEL (reference sequence).

This clonotype was seen ten or more times. The J gene is TRBJ2-3, the V gene TRBV10-2; D is ambiguous. The length of the CDR3 is 12 residues. Trimming stripped 4 bases from V and 3 bases from J, with 5 bases between. The germline CDR1 and CDR2 sequences are WSHSY and SAAADI. CDR3 protein: CASSGPTDTQYF. For the CDR3, the DNA is TGCGCCAGCAGTGGACCGACAGATACGCAGTATTTT.

This clonotype appeared a few times. The rearrangement uses TRBV7-9 and TRBJ2-7; possible D gene TRBD1, 6 bases. The V gene's germline CDR1 is SEHNR and CDR2 FQNEAQ (reference sequence). Trimming removed 5 bases at V and 3 bases at J, with 14 bases between. CDR3 length: 14 amino acids. Here the CDR3 reads CASSRTANLYEQYF. DNA for the CDR3: TGTGCCAGCAGCCGGACAGCAAACCTCTACGAGCAGTACTTC.

This rearrangement joins TRBV6-1 to TRBJ1-6, with D hard to call. The V gene lost 7 bases and the J gene lost 5 bases, with 15 bases spanning the gap. Per germline, CDR1 MNHNS and CDR2 SASEGT. CDR3 size: 15 residues. CDR3 amino acids: CASTDVVKNNSPLHF. For the CDR3, the DNA is TGTGCCAGCACCGACGTCGTCAAGAATAATTCACCCCTCCACTTT.

The table lists this clonotype with a count of one. The rearrangement uses TRBV2 and TRBJ2-7; 10 nucleotides match TRBD1. Germline V gives CDR1 SNHLY, CDR2 FYNNEI. V dropped 2 bases and J dropped 7; count of bases not matched to a gene: 5. CDR3 size: 14 residues. The CDR3 DNA reads TGTGCCAGCAGTGAACGGGACAGGGGAGTTGAGCAGTACTTC. Translation gives CASSERDRGVEQYF.